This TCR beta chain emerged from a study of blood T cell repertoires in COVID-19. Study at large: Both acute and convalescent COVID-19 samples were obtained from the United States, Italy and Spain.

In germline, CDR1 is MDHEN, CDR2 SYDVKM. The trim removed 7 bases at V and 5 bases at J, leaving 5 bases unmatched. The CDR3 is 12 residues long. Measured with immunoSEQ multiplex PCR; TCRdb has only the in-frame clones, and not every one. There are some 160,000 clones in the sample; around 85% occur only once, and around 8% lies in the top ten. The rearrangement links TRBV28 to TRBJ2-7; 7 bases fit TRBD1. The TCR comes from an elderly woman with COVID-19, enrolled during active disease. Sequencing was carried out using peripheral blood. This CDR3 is CASTTGPDEQYF. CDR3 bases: TGTGCCAGCACGACAGGGCCGGACGAGCAGTACTTC.